What follows are 16 T cell receptor beta chains derived from one specimen sequenced in a study of T cells after yellow fever vaccination. TCRdb re-analysed the 5' RACE reads in MiXCR, keeping a single row per CDR3 protein. The sample holds 340,000 or so distinct CDR3 sequences, roughly an eighth seen once. The sample was CD4+ T cells sorted from PBMCs, taken 15 days after the yellow fever booster vaccination. All receptors come from a man aged 18 to 29 who received the YFV17D yellow fever vaccine.

This clonotype was detected only a few times. V is TRBV5-1 and J is TRBJ1-6; TRBD1 might be the D (5 bases). Deletions cut 0 bases from V and 10 bases from J, with 14 bases between. Germline V gives CDR1 SGHRS, CDR2 YFSETQ. The CDR3 is 15 amino acids. CDR3 sequence reads: CASSLDQGALSPLHF. The CDR3 DNA is TGCGCCAGCAGCTTGGATCAGGGAGCCCTCTCACCCCTCCACTTT. Full variable domain (rest looked up from reference TRBV5-1 and TRBJ1-6): KAGVTQTPRYLIKTRGQQVTLSCSPISGHRSVSWYQQTPGQGLQFLFEYFSETQRNKGNFPGRFSGRQFSNSRSEMNVSTLELGDSALYLCASSLDQGALSPLHFGNGTRLTVT.

The chain combines TRBV6-5 with TRBJ1-2, with D possibly TRBD1 on 5 matching bases. Germline assignment: CDR1 MNHEY and CDR2 SVGAGI. The CDR3 consists of 11 residues. V was shortened by 6 bases and J by 8 bases, with 10 bases between the two germline ends. The CDR3 sequence: CASSDRRGYTF. In DNA form, the CDR3 reads TGTGCCAGCAGCGACAGACGCGGCTACACCTTC.

In this sample, this clonotype turned up a few times. J is TRBJ1-4 and V is TRBV28; D possibly corresponds to TRBD1 (5 bases). Trimming shortened V by 6 bases and J by 6 bases, and 14 bases separated the two germline ends. Germline assignment: CDR1 MDHEN and CDR2 SYDVKM. The CDR3 consists of 14 residues. CDR3 sequence reads: CASSLRDRDEKLFF. The CDR3 DNA is TGTGCCAGCAGCCTCCGGGACCGTGATGAAAAACTGTTTTTT.

J is TRBJ2-6 and V is TRBV6-1, with 8 bases lining up with TRBD1. Germline loops: CDR1 MNHNS, CDR2 SASEGT. CDR3 length equals 15 residues. The V segment lost 11 bases and the J segment 0 bases; nucleotides outside the gene matches: 6. CDR3 sequence reads: CARGTGISGANVLTF. In DNA, the CDR3 is TGTGCCCGAGGGACAGGCATCTCTGGGGCCAACGTCCTGACTTTC.

The V and J genes are TRBV5-1 and TRBJ2-7, with 10 bases matching TRBD2. This CDR3 region has 15 residues. After removal of 2 bases from V and 3 bases from J, the junction contained 5 bases not matched to a gene. CDR1 and CDR2 from the germline V gene are SGHRS and YFSETQ. The CDR3 sequence is CASSLAGGPNYEQYV. Here the CDR3 DNA reads TGCGCCAGCAGCTTAGCGGGGGGGCCAAACTACGAGCAGTACGTC.

V and J are TRBV3-1 and TRBJ2-1, with 12 bases aligning to TRBD1. The CDR3 sequence is 17 residues long. V lost 4 bases and J lost 9; bases outside the gene matches: 13. Germline values: CDR1 LGHDT, CDR2 YNNKEL (reference sequence). CDR3 DNA sequence: TGTGCCAGCAGCCCGTGGGCCGGGACAGGGGGCGAAGGTGAGCAGTTCTTC. The encoded protein is CASSPWAGTGGEGEQFF.

V is TRBV19 and J is TRBJ2-6; D is ambiguous. Trimming pared 9 bases from V and 1 base from J, leaving 13 bases between. The V gene's germline CDR1 is LNHDA and CDR2 SQIVND (reference sequence). This CDR3 has 15 residues. The CDR3 DNA is TGTGCCAGCTCACCCGTTTCGTCTGGGGCCAACGTCCTGACTTTC. It encodes CASSPVSSGANVLTF.

The CDR3, as DNA: TGTGCCATCAGTGAGTCGATGTGGGGGGGAAAATTAGAAGAGACCCAGTACTTC. Translated: CAISESMWGGKLEETQYF. V is TRBV10-3 and J is TRBJ2-5; 7 nucleotides agree with TRBD2. Germline V gives CDR1 ENHRY, CDR2 SYGVKD. V lost 0 bases to trimming and J lost 3 bases; unmatched junction nucleotides: 13. This CDR3 spans 18 amino acids.

The chain joins TRBV20-1 to TRBJ2-7; D not certain. With 3 bases removed from V and 3 bases from J, the gap between germline ends came to 15 bases. Germline CDR1 is DFQATT and CDR2 is SNEGSKA (reference sequence). The CDR3 loop spans 14 amino acids. The CDR3 sequence is CSARAPPPFYEQYF. DNA of the CDR3: TGCAGTGCTAGGGCGCCTCCTCCGTTCTACGAGCAGTACTTC.

The V and J genes are TRBV20-1 and TRBJ1-4; 7 bases agree with TRBD1. There are 14 residues in the CDR3. V was pared by 2 bases and J by 7 bases, with 7 bases of the junction left unmatched. Germline assignment: CDR1 DFQATT and CDR2 SNEGSKA (reference sequence). This chain's CDR3 is CSARPRQGSEKLFF. DNA for the CDR3: TGCAGTGCTAGACCTAGACAGGGTAGTGAAAAACTGTTTTTT.

The V call is TRBV15, the J call TRBJ2-6, with D uncertain. V lost 5 bases to trimming and J lost 3 bases, with 11 bases between them. Per germline, CDR1 LNHNV and CDR2 YYDKDF (reference sequence). The CDR3 contains 15 residues. The CDR3 here is CATSVGGNGANVLTF. In DNA, the CDR3 is TGTGCCACCAGCGTCGGTGGTAATGGGGCCAACGTCCTGACTTTC.

The rearrangement links TRBV2 to TRBJ2-2; TRBD1 matches at 8 bases. V gave up 8 bases and J gave up 3 bases; unmatched junction bases: 2. Germline V lookup: CDR1 SNHLY, CDR2 FYNNEI. This CDR3 region has 13 residues. CDR3 in amino acids: CASATGDTGELFF. The CDR3 DNA follows: TGTGCCAGCGCGACAGGGGACACCGGGGAGCTGTTTTTT.

This clonotype came up a few times. The chain employs TRBV20-1 and TRBJ2-5; D call uncertain. Germline V gene data show CDR1 as DFQATT and CDR2 as SNEGSKA (reference sequence). V gave up 3 bases and J gave up 5 bases, with 4 bases separating them. The CDR3 loop spans 10 amino acids. This chain's CDR3 is CSARTETQYF. Written as DNA, the CDR3 is TGCAGTGCTAGGACGGAGACCCAGTACTTC.

This clonotype was picked up many times. The chain uses TRBV4-2 and TRBJ2-6, with D possibly matching TRBD2 (6 bases). The V gene lost 5 bases and the J gene lost 1 base, with 6 bases spanning the gap. In germline, CDR1 is LGHNA, CDR2 YNFKEQ. This CDR3 has 14 amino acids. CDR3 sequence: CASSGRSGANVLTF. In nucleotides, the CDR3 is TGTGCCAGCAGCGGGAGGTCTGGGGCCAACGTCCTGACTTTC.

This clonotype occurred once. The rearrangement uses TRBV5-6 and TRBJ2-3; maybe TRBD1 (7 bases). This CDR3 is 14 amino acids long. Trimming pared 4 bases from V and 8 bases from J, leaving 17 bases between. Per the germline V gene, CDR1 is SGHDT and CDR2 is YYEEEE. The DNA for the CDR3 is TGTGCCAGCAGCCTCGGAGGGGGCTACGCTACGCAGTATTTT. It is translated as CASSLGGGYATQYF.

The chain uses TRBV7-8 and TRBJ2-4; perhaps D is TRBD1 or TRBD2 (5 bases each). The CDR3 is 14 residues long. Deletions cut 5 bases from V and 10 bases from J, with 18 bases between. CDR1 and CDR2 from the germline V gene are SGHVS and FQNEAQ. The CDR3, as DNA: TGTGCCAGCAGCGGGGTTACGGGACCCCCAATTCAGTACTTC. Its translation: CASSGVTGPPIQYF.